This T cell receptor beta chain was sequenced during a study of cytomegalovirus exposure and HLA in healthy donors. Amplification used 60 Vbeta primers and 13 Jbeta primers. Clones were sequenced by immunoSEQ multiplex PCR, and TCRdb holds only the in-frame ones, with some missing. This table has about 150,000 clones, around 80% appearing once. In the case of this clone: Antigen unknown.

Findings and limits, study-wide: Clonal expansion was found to be greater in HLA-associated TCR beta chains than in equally common others in a later analysis.

The TCR was taken from a young man in good health and CMV-seropositive. What was sequenced was PBMCs.

CDR3 residues: CASSLGQPSTDTQYF. CDR3 bases: TGTGCCAGCAGCTTAGGACAGCCTAGCACAGATACGCAGTATTTT. V and J are TRBV7-9 and TRBJ2-3; the D gene is possibly TRBD1 (5 bases). Germline V gene lookup returns CDR1 SEHNR and CDR2 FQNEAQ (reference sequence). V lost 1 base, J lost 0 bases, and 8 bases lay in between. This CDR3 spans 15 amino acids.